The next 21 T cell receptor beta chains were all read from a single sample in a study of T cell changes during pregnancy in multiple sclerosis. Profiled with immunoSEQ multiplex PCR; TCRdb holds only in-frame clones, not every one. Of about 42,000 clones listed, roughly 90% were seen once; the top ten hold 1% to 1.5%. Sequencing was performed on CD4+ T cells from peripheral blood mononuclear cells, taken in the second trimester of pregnancy. These receptors originate from a female donor with multiple sclerosis, enrolled in a pregnancy study.

The chain is built from TRBV29-1 and TRBJ1-5; tentatively, D is TRBD1 (6 bases). Trimming pared 6 bases from V and 2 bases from J, leaving 14 bases between. CDR3 size: 14 residues. Looked up from germline, CDR1 is SQVTM and CDR2 is ANQGSEA. CDR3 sequence reads: CSVVTGTGNQPQHF. The CDR3 bases are TGCAGCGTCGTAACAGGGACCGGCAATCAGCCCCAGCATTTT.

This clone appeared a few times. The rearrangement uses TRBV11-3 and TRBJ2-2; 12 bases align to TRBD2. V lost 1 base to trimming and J lost 5 bases; unmatched junction nucleotides: 8. The germline V gene encodes CDR1 SGHNT and CDR2 YENEEA. This CDR3 contains 18 residues. The CDR3 DNA follows: TGTGCCAGCAGCTTAGTCTACCCCGGACTAGCGGGAACCGGGGAGCTGTTTTTT. This gives the protein CASSLVYPGLAGTGELFF.

The rearrangement joins TRBV6-1 to TRBJ1-2, with D unclear. The length of the CDR3 is 14 residues. CDR1 and CDR2 from the germline V gene are MNHNS and SASEGT. Trimming stripped 0 bases from V and 3 bases from J, with 8 bases between. CDR3: CASSEAQLYYGYTF. In DNA form, the CDR3 reads TGTGCCAGCAGTGAAGCGCAACTATACTATGGCTACACCTTC.

The rearrangement joins TRBV28 to TRBJ1-1; unclear D gene. Germline CDR1 reads MDHEN; CDR2 reads SYDVKM. This CDR3 spans 15 amino acids. V was pared by 4 bases and J by 7 bases, with 19 bases between. CDR3 coding DNA: TGTGCCAGCAGTTCCCGGGGTCCCTTGGGCAGTGAAGCTTTCTTT. Protein product: CASSSRGPLGSEAFF.

The rearrangement links TRBV21-1 to TRBJ2-1; TRBD2, the table's D call, was not compared with the DNA. TRBV21-1 is classified as a pseudogene. The CDR3 length is 18 residues. CDR3: CASSKTQVAGRSYNEQFF. CDR3 coding DNA: TGTGCCAGCAGCAAGACCCAGGTAGCGGGCCGCTCCTACAATGAGCAGTTCTTC.

The chain links TRBV7-9 to TRBJ2-5; a possible D gene is TRBD1 (9 bases). Germline CDR1 and CDR2: SEHNR and FQNEAQ (reference sequence). This CDR3 comprises 16 residues. V shed 5 bases and J shed 1 base, with 17 bases lying between them. The CDR3 loop is CASSPGTGTSQETQYF. The CDR3, as DNA: TGTGCCAGCAGCCCCGGGACAGGGACTAGCCAAGAGACCCAGTACTTC.

This clone has a single count. The rearrangement joins TRBV6-5 to TRBJ1-5, with D tentatively TRBD1 (5 bases). The V end was cut by 10 bases, the J end by 2 bases, with 12 bases between. There are 13 residues in the CDR3. Germline-derived CDR1 and CDR2 are MNHEY and SVGAGI. CDR3 sequence (DNA): TGTGCCACGGCGGGGGGTGGCAATCAGCCCCAGCATTTT. As protein: CATAGGGNQPQHF.

This clone was observed a handful of times. The rearrangement links TRBV29-1 to TRBJ2-1; 11 bases are a match to TRBD1. This CDR3 is built from 14 residues. Germline CDR1 SQVTM, CDR2 ANQGSEA. Unmatched junction bases numbered 7, after V lost 7 bases and J lost 5 bases. The CDR3 DNA is TGCAGCGCGGGACAGGGGGGCTTTAACAATGAGCAGTTCTTC. Its translation is CSAGQGGFNNEQFF.

The V gene is TRBV5-4, the J gene TRBJ2-1, with TRBD2 matching over 9 bases. The CDR3 runs to 15 residues. The V gene end was trimmed by 0 bases and the J gene end by 7 bases; junction bases not matched to a gene: 5. Germline-derived CDR1 and CDR2 are SGHNT and YYREEE (reference sequence). CDR3 loop: CASSLEAGGPNEQFF. CDR3 DNA sequence: TGTGCCAGCAGCTTGGAGGCGGGAGGGCCGAATGAGCAGTTCTTC.

The chain combines TRBV15 with TRBJ2-3; D is undetermined. CDR1 and CDR2 (germline): LNHNV, YYDKDF (reference sequence). This CDR3 comprises 16 residues. V shed 0 bases and J shed 4 bases, with 14 bases lying between them. The CDR3 loop is CATSREDYARADTQYF. The DNA of the CDR3 is TGTGCCACCAGCAGAGAAGATTACGCACGGGCAGATACGCAGTATTTT.

The chain couples TRBV18 to TRBJ1-5, with a possible D match to TRBD1 (6 bases). CDR1 is KGHSH and CDR2 is LQKENI in the germline V gene. Trimming removed 1 base from V and 0 bases from J, with 10 bases in between. The CDR3 extends over 16 amino acids. The CDR3 protein is CASSPRQVNSNQPQHF. The CDR3, as DNA: TGTGCCAGCTCACCACGACAGGTAAATAGCAATCAGCCCCAGCATTTT.

This chain uses TRBV28 with TRBJ2-2; D may be TRBD1 (5 bases). Germline V CDR1 and CDR2: MDHEN, SYDVKM. V was pared by 5 bases and J by 5 bases, with 15 bases between. The CDR3 extends over 15 amino acids. The CDR3 DNA sequence: TGTGCCAGCAGTCGCGACAGACCCCGGACCGGGGAGCTGTTTTTT. Protein product: CASSRDRPRTGELFF.

The genes are TRBV4-3 and TRBJ1-1, with a possible D match to TRBD1 (6 bases). V was cut by 4 bases and J by 3 bases, with 12 bases left in between. This CDR3 contains 14 residues. The germline CDR1 and CDR2 sequences are LGHNA and YSLEER. CDR3 nucleotides: TGCGCCAGCAGCCGAAAAGGGGGGGACACTGAAGCTTTCTTT. Translation: CASSRKGGDTEAFF.

The chain employs TRBV29-1 and TRBJ2-3; possibly TRBD1 for D (5 bases). This CDR3 contains 16 residues. Germline V lookup: CDR1 SQVTM, CDR2 ANQGSEA. The germline V and J ends were trimmed by 7 bases and 3 bases, with 23 bases remaining between them. CDR3: CSAEGPQGRRTDTQYF. The CDR3 region has the DNA TGCAGCGCCGAAGGCCCCCAGGGAAGAAGGACAGATACGCAGTATTTT.

The genes are TRBV5-1 and TRBJ1-2; D might be TRBD1 (5 bases). V was trimmed by 4 bases and J by 2 bases, leaving 15 bases between them. Germline CDR1 reads SGHRS; CDR2 reads YFSETQ. The CDR3 covers 15 residues. CDR3 loop: CASSPDYRQNYGYTF. CDR3 nucleotides: TGCGCCAGCAGCCCGGACTACCGACAGAACTATGGCTACACCTTC.

V is TRBV2 and J is TRBJ2-7, with TRBD2 matching 14 bases. From germline, CDR1 is SNHLY and CDR2 FYNNEI. This CDR3 comprises 14 residues. Unmatched junction bases numbered 7, after V lost 6 bases and J lost 9 bases. The CDR3 nucleotides read TGTGCCAGCAGCCCCAGGACTAGCGGGAGGTTGCAGTACTTC. Translating gives CASSPRTSGRLQYF.

V gene TRBV10-2 combines with J gene TRBJ1-2; D not resolved. Per the germline V gene, CDR1 is WSHSY and CDR2 is SAAADI. This CDR3 comprises 17 residues. Trimming left V 3 bases short and J 0 bases short, with 17 bases between. Here the CDR3 reads CASSDRRQDEANYGYTF. DNA of the CDR3: TGCGCCAGCAGTGATAGGAGGCAGGACGAGGCTAACTATGGCTACACCTTC.

This sequence joins TRBV5-1 and TRBJ2-3, with a tentative D call TRBD2 (6 bases). The CDR3 is 14 residues long. CDR1 is SGHRS, CDR2 YFSETQ, per germline. Trimming cost V 4 bases and J 4 bases, with 13 bases left between them. Here the CDR3 reads CASSTIGTADTQYF. The CDR3 region has the DNA TGCGCCAGCAGCACCATCGGGACTGCAGATACGCAGTATTTT.

The J gene is TRBJ2-1, the V gene TRBV19; 8 bases map to TRBD1. From germline, CDR1 is LNHDA and CDR2 SQIVND (reference sequence). The CDR3 extends over 16 amino acids. V was pared by 3 bases and J by 5 bases, with 9 bases of the junction left unmatched. CDR3 sequence (DNA): TGTGCCAGTAGTATTTGGACAGGGACGGGAAACAATGAGCAGTTCTTC. This gives the protein CASSIWTGTGNNEQFF.

The V and J genes are TRBV25-1 and TRBJ1-1; TRBD1 aligns across 8 bases. The CDR3 is made up of 15 amino acids. J lost 4 bases, V lost 2 bases, and 6 bases had no gene match. Germline CDR1 reads MGHDK; CDR2 reads SYGVNS. The CDR3 sequence is CASSEQGARVTEAFF. The CDR3 bases are TGTGCCAGCAGTGAACAGGGGGCGCGGGTCACTGAAGCTTTCTTT.

CDR3 loop: CASRTGTVNSNQPQHF. In nucleotides, the CDR3 is TGTGCCAGCAGGACCGGGACAGTTAATAGCAATCAGCCCCAGCATTTT. The V gene is TRBV2, the J gene TRBJ1-5; 7 positions match TRBD1. The CDR3 totals 16 residues. Germline CDR1 SNHLY, CDR2 FYNNEI. V gave up 6 bases and J gave up 0 bases; unmatched junction bases: 8.